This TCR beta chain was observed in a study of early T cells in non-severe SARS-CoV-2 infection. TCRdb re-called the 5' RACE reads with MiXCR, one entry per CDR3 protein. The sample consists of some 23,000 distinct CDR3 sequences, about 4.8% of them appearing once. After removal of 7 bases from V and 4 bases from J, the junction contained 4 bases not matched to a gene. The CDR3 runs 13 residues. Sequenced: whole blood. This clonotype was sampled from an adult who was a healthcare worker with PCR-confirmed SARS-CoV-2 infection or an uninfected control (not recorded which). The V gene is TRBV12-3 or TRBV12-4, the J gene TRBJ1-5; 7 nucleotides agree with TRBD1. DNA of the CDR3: TGTGCCAGCAACCGGGACAGTAATCAGCCCCAGCATTTT. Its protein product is CASNRDSNQPQHF.